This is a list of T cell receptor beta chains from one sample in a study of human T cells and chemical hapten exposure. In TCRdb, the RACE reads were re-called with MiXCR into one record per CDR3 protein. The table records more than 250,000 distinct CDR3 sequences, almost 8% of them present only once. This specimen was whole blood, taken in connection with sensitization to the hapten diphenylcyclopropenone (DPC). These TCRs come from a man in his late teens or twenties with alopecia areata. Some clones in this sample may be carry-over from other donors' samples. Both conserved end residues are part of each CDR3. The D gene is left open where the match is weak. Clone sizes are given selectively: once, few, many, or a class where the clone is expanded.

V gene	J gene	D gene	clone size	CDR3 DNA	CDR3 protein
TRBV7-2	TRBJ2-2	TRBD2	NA	TGTGCCAGCAGCTTCGCGGGACTAGCGGGGTCCGGGGAGCTGTTTTTT	CASSFAGLAGSGELFF
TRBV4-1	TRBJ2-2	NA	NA	TGCGCCAGCAGTAAGACTCCTCTCGTAGCCGGGGAGCTGTTTTTT	CASSKTPLVAGELFF
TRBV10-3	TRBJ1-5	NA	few	TGTGCCATCAGTGAGTCGGCCAGGGGATCATCGCCAAGCCATTTT	CAISESARGSSPSHF
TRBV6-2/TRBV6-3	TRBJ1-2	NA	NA	TGTGCCAGCAGTTATTCGGGGGGTAGAGCCGGCGGCTACACCTTC	CASSYSGGRAGGYTF
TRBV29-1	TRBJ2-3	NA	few	TGCAGCGTTGGGCCGGGTTCTAACACAGATACGCAGTATTTT	CSVGPGSNTDTQYF
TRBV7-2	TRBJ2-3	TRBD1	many	TGTGCCAGCAGCCCTCCCGGGACAGGCATCACAGATACGCAGTATTTT	CASSPPGTGITDTQYF
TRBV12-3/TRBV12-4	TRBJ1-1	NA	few	TGTGCCAGCAGTTTTCGCGGGACGTCGCCACGAGCTTTCTTT	CASSFRGTSPRAFF
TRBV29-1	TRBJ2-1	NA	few	TGCAGCGTCGACGAGGGTGGTGAGTACAATGAGCAGTTCTTC	CSVDEGGEYNEQFF
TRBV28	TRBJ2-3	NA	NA	TGTGCCAGCAGTTTTTTGCAGGGGAAAGATACGCAGTATTTT	CASSFLQGKDTQYF
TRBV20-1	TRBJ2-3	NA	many	TGCACCCCCGGAGAGCGCACAGATACGCAGTATTTT	CTPGERTDTQYF
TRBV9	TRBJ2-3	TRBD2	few	TGTGCCAGCAGCGTGGAGCGGGGAGGTATGGGGAGCTCAGATACGCAGTATTTT	CASSVERGGMGSSDTQYF
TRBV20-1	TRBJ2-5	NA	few	TGCAGTGCTAGAGGACAGAAAGAGACCCAGTACTTC	CSARGQKETQYF
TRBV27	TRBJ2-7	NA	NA	TGTGCCAGCAGTCCGCCGGGGGTCGAGCAGTACTTC	CASSPPGVEQYF
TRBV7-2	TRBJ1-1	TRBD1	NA	TGTGCCAGCAGAAAGGACAGGGGGCACACTGAAGCTTTCTTT	CASRKDRGHTEAFF
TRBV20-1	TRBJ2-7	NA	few	TGCAGTGCTAGAGAGGGCCCGCGCTTCCCCGAGCAGTACTTC	CSAREGPRFPEQYF
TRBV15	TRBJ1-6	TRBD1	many	TGTGCCACCAGCAGAGAAGGGACAGGGACGATTTCACCCCTCCACTTT	CATSREGTGTISPLHF
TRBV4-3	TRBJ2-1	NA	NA	TGCGCCAGCAGCCAAGTGGTCAGGACAGTTAACAATGAGCAGTTCTTC	CASSQVVRTVNNEQFF
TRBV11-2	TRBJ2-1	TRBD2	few	TGTGCCAGCAGCTTTCAACTAGCGGGGGGCCGCAGCTCCTACAATGAGCAGTTCTTC	CASSFQLAGGRSSYNEQFF
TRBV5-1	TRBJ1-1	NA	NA	TGCGCCAGCAGCCCAGGCCGCGGGACGATGAACACTGAAGCTTTCTTT	CASSPGRGTMNTEAFF
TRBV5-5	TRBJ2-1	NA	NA	TGTGCCAGCAGCTTGATGGGGAGCTCCTACAATGAGCAGTTCTTC	CASSLMGSSYNEQFF
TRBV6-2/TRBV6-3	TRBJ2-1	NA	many	TGTGCCAGCAGTAAGATCCCTGAGCAGTTCTTC	CASSKIPEQFF
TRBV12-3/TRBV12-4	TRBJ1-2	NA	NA	TGTGCCAGCAGTTTGCAGGGCTTCGACTATGGCTACACCTTC	CASSLQGFDYGYTF
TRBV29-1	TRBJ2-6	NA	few	TGCAGCGTTGAAGTAGGGATGTCTGGGGCCAACGTCCTGACTTTC	CSVEVGMSGANVLTF
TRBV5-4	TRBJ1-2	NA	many	TGTGCCAGCAGCTTGGATCCGGGGGCCTACGATGGCTACACCTTC	CASSLDPGAYDGYTF
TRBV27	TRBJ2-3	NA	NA	TGTGCCAGCAGTTTAGAGGGCACAGGCACAGATACGCAGTATTTT	CASSLEGTGTDTQYF
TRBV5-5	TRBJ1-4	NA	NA	TGTGCCAGCAGCCGCATAACAGTCCTTGCCAATGAAAAACTGTTTTTT	CASSRITVLANEKLFF
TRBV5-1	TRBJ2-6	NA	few	TGCGCCAGCAGCTTGAGTCCTTCTGGGGCCAACGTCCTGACTTTC	CASSLSPSGANVLTF
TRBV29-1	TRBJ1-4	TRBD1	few	TGCAGCGTTGAAGATTGGGGACAGGGGGCTGAAAAACTGTTTTTT	CSVEDWGQGAEKLFF
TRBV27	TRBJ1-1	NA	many	TGTGCCAGCAGTTTGGGGGGCAAACAAACTGAAGCTTTCTTT	CASSLGGKQTEAFF
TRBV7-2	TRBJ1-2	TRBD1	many	TGTGCCAGCAGCCTAGGGACAGGGTCAGGGGGCTACACCTTC	CASSLGTGSGGYTF
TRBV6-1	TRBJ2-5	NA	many	TGTGCCAGCAGTGATGACAGCGAAGAGACCCAGTACTTC	CASSDDSEETQYF
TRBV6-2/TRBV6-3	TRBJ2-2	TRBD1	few	TGTGCCAGCAGTGTGACAGGGGGGAGCACCGGGGAGCTGTTTTTT	CASSVTGGSTGELFF
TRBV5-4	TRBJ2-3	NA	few	TGTGCCAGCAGCTTGGACCAGGCAGATACGCAGTATTTT	CASSLDQADTQYF
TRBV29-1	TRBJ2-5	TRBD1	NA	TGCAGCGCGACAGGGGGCCTCGAGACCCAGTACTTC	CSATGGLETQYF
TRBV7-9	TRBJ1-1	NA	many	TGTGCCAGCAGCTTAGCGGGCAGTAATGAAGCTTTCTTT	CASSLAGSNEAFF
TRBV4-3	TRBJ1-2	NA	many	TGCGCCAGCAGCCAAGAAGAGGGGACCGCTTATGGCTACACCTTC	CASSQEEGTAYGYTF